This section outlines one TCR beta chain sequence together with its context. Its antigen is unknown. Nothing much larger sits one base from this clone, and base qualities are not available. Healthy HIV-negative adults with no recently reported acute infections or vaccinations were included as donors. Only Caucasian adults living in Nashville, Tennessee, USA were represented among the donors. CD4+ T cells were enriched by magnetic negative selection, after which naive cells were positively selected on CD45RA and the negative fraction was taken as the memory subset. Blood was obtained by leukapheresis, after which PBMCs were separated by Ficoll-Histopaque density gradient centrifugation and cryopreserved in liquid nitrogen vapor phase. Analytical flow cytometry was used to check the purity and quantity of each magnetically sorted T cell population. Genomic DNA was isolated from every sorted fraction and measured by UV absorbance on a Nanodrop 2000c.

TCR CDR3 regions were amplified from genomic DNA by multiplex PCR using the deep immunoSEQ assay. Extracted genomic DNA from each cell subset was spread evenly across all wells of several immunoSEQ 96-well plates, with each plate serving as a replicate. Each replicate PCR for sorted subsets received about 220 ng genomic DNA, equal to tens of thousands of T cell genomes. The purified libraries were quantified using a Qubit 3.0 fluorometer, sized with a Bioanalyzer 2100, and then quantified again using the KAPA Library Quantification kit. A separate single-read 150-cycle Illumina NextSeq 550 flow cell was used to sequence each immunoSEQ 96-well plate. The authors' analysis ran thus. Because only junctional sequences without quality scores were contained in the immunoSEQ output, filtering matching that applied to full-length reads could not be performed. To assign V/J genes and CDR3, sequences were annotated using PyIR, a Python wrapper for IgBLAST v1.9, with IMGT germline references. Reads were filtered out if the reads had weak V/J assignments (E-value above 1e-6), no CDR3, stop codons, out-of-frame junctions, or ambiguous translated residues. V3J clonotypes were defined as sequences sharing an identical inferred V gene, J gene, and CDR3 amino acid sequence. Percentage overlap between repertoires was computed as shared unique clonotypes divided by the size of the smaller repertoire. Repertoire richness was assessed with RTK rarefaction, the Chao1 estimator, and Recon v2.1 estimates of unobserved clonotypes. For all TCRbeta clonotypes obtained by the gDNA method from several donors, generation probabilities were computed with OLGA. In its TCRdb copy, this immuneACCESS table keeps in-frame sequences only and misses some clones. Where compared with another copy, unresolved V genes explain less than half of these, and the others have no known cause. The DNA was the basis for D and trimming; V, J and clone size are from that table. This sample holds 950,000 to 1,100,000 clones; around 78% were observed only once. The ten largest clones take up 0.61% of the sample.

The data derive from a study of shared clonotypes between healthy human individuals (dated by TCRdb to between 2020 and 2021). Study-wide context: The cohort included a few men and a couple of women between 18 and 49 years of age. Per donor, three plates each were used for CD4 naive and CD4 memory, two for CD8 naive, and one for CD8 memory. The study deeply sequenced blood TCR repertoires of about 5 healthy adults to estimate repertoire size and the extent of clonotype sharing between individuals. To increase sequencing depth and limit assay-specific biases, TCR repertoire library preparation and sequencing were carried out by different laboratories using diverse techniques. Each donor's leukapheresis produced roughly between roughly 0.94 and 9.5 billion PBMCs. Results and caveats for the whole study, not just this receptor: Clonotypes shared by all four sorted-subset donors showed higher generation probabilities than non-shared clonotypes. Rarefaction of sorted-subset datasets indicated incomplete sequencing despite the large sequencing depth. Pairwise subsampling indicated that sequencing depth was expected to affect the degree of clonotype sharing among donors. Sharing across a handful of donors was observed for approximately 5% of naive CD4, about 4% of naive CD8, 2% to 2.5% of memory CD4, and approximately 0.41% of memory CD8 clonotypes. Estimated clonotype richness was generally larger for naive than for memory subsets. Sampling was restricted to blood, and TCR repertoires in tissues likely differ from the TCR repertoires found in blood. Because the study included only a small number of donors, the genetic and exposure-history diversity represented was limited.

The CDR3 covers 14 residues, taking in both the cysteine and the phenylalanine. Only the CDR3 DNA is retained, 42 bases long and in frame from the first base. Reading the germline V gene gives CDR1 KGHSH and CDR2 LQKENI. Trimmed from V: 4 bases; trimmed from J: 3 bases; junction bases lacking a gene match: 5. The sample taken for sequencing was memory CD4+ T cells from PBMCs. What the cell subset or site label conveys for this sample: CD45RA-negative fraction. Recombination joined TRBV18 with TRBJ2-7; 8 middle bases align to TRBD1. The TCR sequence derives from a man between 18 and 35 years old in good health. Some clones in this sample may be carry-over from other donors' samples. The DNA sequence reads TGTGCCAGCTCACTCCTGACAGGGGACTACGAGCAGTACTTC. Its amino acids are CASSLLTGDYEQYF.